A single sample is the source of the 22 T cell receptor beta chains below, sequenced in a study of T cells in Graves' hyperthyroidism and ophthalmopathy (dated by TCRdb to about 2019). The library was built by means of multiplex PCR. The sample was run on an Illumina HiSeq 2000. TCR beta CDR3 regions were amplified from RNA transcripts. A first-round RT-PCR of the TCR CDR3 used the HTBI primer set with the Qiagen OneStep RT-PCR kit. TCRdb reran the public reads through fastp at Q25 and MiXCR, keeping productive beta chains. Entries that share a CDR3 protein sequence are merged under the most common genes and DNA. The table for this sample lists hundreds of thousands of distinct CDR3 sequences; under 20% of them were counted only once. Jointly, the top ten make up 3% to 4.5% of the sample. The source material was blood. Every receptor here comes from a woman in her twenties or thirties with Graves' hyperthyroidism.

There are many counts of this clonotype. This chain links TRBV28 with TRBJ1-5; the D gene is possibly TRBD1 (6 bases). Deletions cut 5 bases from V and 5 bases from J, with 16 bases between. The CDR3 sequence is 15 residues long. Germline CDR1 and CDR2: MDHEN and SYDVKM. The CDR3 sequence: CASSTGGRGYQPQHF. The DNA for the CDR3 is TGTGCCAGCAGTACTGGGGGGCGAGGGTATCAGCCCCAGCATTTT. The whole variable domain, filled in from reference TRBV28 and TRBJ1-5, reads DVKVTQSSRYLVKRTGEKVFLECVQDMDHENMFWYRQDPGLGLRLIYFSYDVKMKEKGDIPEGYSVSREKKERFSLILESASTNQTSMYLCASSTGGRGYQPQHFGDGTRLSIL.

CDR3 DNA: TGTGCCACCAGCAGAGATATTTCACGGGGAAGCGTTCAGTACTTC. The encoded protein is CATSRDISRGSVQYF. V gene TRBV15 combines with J gene TRBJ2-4; a weak D match, TRBD2 (5 bases). Trimming removed 0 bases from V and 11 bases from J, with 17 bases in between. This CDR3 spans 15 amino acids. CDR1 and CDR2 from the germline V gene are LNHNV and YYDKDF (reference sequence).

This clonotype was counted many times. The V gene is TRBV28, the J gene TRBJ1-1; no firm D call. Germline V gene sequence: CDR1 MDHEN, CDR2 SYDVKM. The CDR3 extends over 13 amino acids. The germline V and J ends were trimmed by 7 bases and 1 base, with 10 bases remaining between them. The chain's CDR3 is CASTSTGNTEAFF. The DNA of the CDR3 is TGTGCCAGCACTTCTACTGGGAACACTGAAGCTTTCTTT.

Many counts were recorded for this clonotype. The chain employs TRBV20-1 and TRBJ1-5; D possibly corresponds to TRBD1 (6 bases). The V end was cut by 6 bases, the J end by 2 bases, with 11 bases between. The CDR3 is 13 amino acids. Germline CDR1 DFQATT, CDR2 SNEGSKA (reference sequence). The CDR3 sequence is CSAPRQGNQPQHF. The CDR3 bases are TGCAGTGCCCCCCGACAGGGCAATCAGCCCCAGCATTTT.

Many counts were recorded for this clonotype. The chain recombines TRBV12-3 or TRBV12-4 with TRBJ2-3; 9 bases align to TRBD2. There are 18 residues in the CDR3. The J segment lost 1 base and the V segment lost 2 bases, leaving 10 bases of the junction unmatched. The CDR3 DNA follows: TGTGCCAGCAGTTTATTTCCACCTCGCGGGAGGGGCACAGATACGCAGTATTTT. Its protein product is CASSLFPPRGRGTDTQYF.

This clonotype appeared many times. The chain uses TRBV20-1 and TRBJ2-7, with D possibly being TRBD1 or TRBD2 (5 bases each). Germline V gene data show CDR1 as DFQATT and CDR2 as SNEGSKA (reference sequence). The length of the CDR3 is 12 residues. Written as DNA, the CDR3 is TGCTCCACCGGGGCATCGTCAGCCGAGCAGTACTTC. Amino acid sequence: CSTGASSAEQYF.

The genes are TRBV6-5 and TRBJ1-6, with 9 bases fitting TRBD1. Germline-derived CDR1 and CDR2 are MNHEY and SVGAGI. This CDR3 has 16 residues. Trimming at V came to 2 bases and at J to 6 bases, leaving 5 bases not matched to a gene. The CDR3 nucleotides read TGTGCCAGCAGTTACGCCGGGACAGGGAGTAATTCACCCCTCCACTTT. Translation gives CASSYAGTGSNSPLHF.

This clonotype was recorded at least ten times. V usage is TRBV5-1 and J usage is TRBJ2-3; D gene uncertain. Germline CDR1 is SGHRS and CDR2 is YFSETQ. There are 15 residues in the CDR3. V was shortened by 2 bases and J by 0 bases, with 10 bases between the two germline ends. CDR3 nucleotide sequence: TGCGCCAGCAGCTTCATCGGCGGAAGCACAGATACGCAGTATTTT. This encodes CASSFIGGSTDTQYF.

This clonotype appeared many times. The rearrangement uses TRBV2 and TRBJ2-3; D remains unclear. CDR1 and CDR2 from the germline V gene are SNHLY and FYNNEI. With 2 bases removed from V and 0 bases from J, the gap between germline ends came to 9 bases. The CDR3 is made up of 15 amino acids. CDR3 residues: CASSEMASSTDTQYF. The CDR3 coding sequence is TGTGCCAGCAGTGAAATGGCCAGTAGCACAGATACGCAGTATTTT.

The V call is TRBV14, the J call TRBJ2-6; D unclear. This CDR3 region has 15 residues. V was trimmed by 4 bases and J by 2 bases, leaving 9 bases between them. Germline V gene lookup returns CDR1 SGHDN and CDR2 FVKESK. The chain's CDR3 is CASSPPWPGANVLTF. The CDR3 region has the DNA TGTGCCAGCAGCCCCCCGTGGCCTGGGGCCAACGTCCTGACTTTC.

This clonotype was seen repeatedly, ten times or more. The V gene is TRBV11-1, the J gene TRBJ2-1, with TRBD2 matching over 11 bases. The ends lost 8 bases at V and 4 bases at J; junction bases unmatched: 10. The CDR3 has 16 residues. Germline assignment: CDR1 SGHAT and CDR2 FQDESV (reference sequence). The CDR3, as DNA: TGTGCCAGCGCCCCCCCGACTAGCGGGGCTTACAATGAGCAGTTCTTC. Translated, it gives CASAPPTSGAYNEQFF.

This clonotype was seen more than once but under ten times. The J gene is TRBJ2-7, the V gene TRBV5-4, with D possibly TRBD1 on 6 matching bases. CDR3 length equals 14 residues. V lost 4 bases and J 5 bases, leaving 16 bases between the germline ends. Per the germline V gene, CDR1 is SGHNT and CDR2 is YYREEE (reference sequence). CDR3 in amino acids: CASSLRAQGNEQYF. The CDR3 coding sequence is TGTGCCAGCAGCCTCAGAGCGCAGGGGAACGAGCAGTACTTC.

This clonotype was counted only a few times. This chain joins TRBV5-6 and TRBJ2-5; 12 bases match TRBD2. CDR1 and CDR2 from the germline V gene are SGHDT and YYEEEE. The trim removed 0 bases at V and 2 bases at J, leaving 11 bases unmatched. The CDR3 loop spans 19 amino acids. The CDR3 region has the DNA TGTGCCAGCAGCTTGGCCGGACTAGCGGGAAAGGGGAGGCAAGAGACCCAGTACTTC. Its translation is CASSLAGLAGKGRQETQYF.

CDR3 sequence reads: CATRLAGGSGRDEQYF. Here the CDR3 DNA reads TGTGCCACACGACTAGCGGGAGGTAGTGGAAGGGACGAGCAGTACTTC. This rearrangement joins TRBV27 to TRBJ2-7; 13 positions agree with TRBD2. The trim removed 10 bases at V and 5 bases at J, leaving 14 bases unmatched. The CDR3 runs to 16 residues. Looked up from germline, CDR1 is MNHEY and CDR2 is SMNVEV (reference sequence).

This clonotype was detected ten times or more. The chain recombines TRBV6-5 with TRBJ2-3, with D unresolved. Trimming left V 0 bases short and J 4 bases short, with 5 bases between. Germline CDR1 and CDR2: MNHEY and SVGAGI. CDR3 size: 13 residues. For the CDR3, the DNA is TGTGCCAGCAGTTACTCCCTATCAGATACGCAGTATTTT. Protein: CASSYSLSDTQYF.

This clonotype was seen repeatedly, ten times or more. This chain connects TRBV27 to TRBJ2-7, with a possible D match to TRBD2 (6 bases). Germline-derived CDR1 and CDR2 are MNHEY and SMNVEV (reference sequence). The CDR3 totals 14 residues. Trimming removed 2 bases from V and 4 bases from J, with 12 bases in between. The CDR3 loop is CASSLGTRGYEQYF. As DNA, the CDR3 is TGTGCCAGCAGTTTAGGAACGCGGGGTTACGAGCAGTACTTC.

The V and J genes are TRBV12-3 or TRBV12-4 and TRBJ2-2, with 12 bases aligning to TRBD2. CDR3 length: 14 amino acids. J gave up 7 bases and V 5 bases, and 2 bases lay outside the gene matches. The CDR3 DNA reads TGTGCCAGCAGTGGGGGACTAGCGGGCGGGGAGCTGTTTTTT. Translated: CASSGGLAGGELFF.

V and J are TRBV12-3 or TRBV12-4 and TRBJ1-5; D is possibly TRBD1 (5 bases). V was shortened by 3 bases and J by 6 bases, with 18 bases between the two germline ends. The CDR3 loop spans 16 amino acids. The CDR3 region has the DNA TGTGCCAGCAGTTTTAGTACAGGTATCAGTGCTCAGCCCCAGCATTTT. Translation: CASSFSTGISAQPQHF.

There are a few counts of this clonotype. The V and J genes are TRBV7-9 and TRBJ2-3; no clear D gene. The CDR3 is 15 amino acids. Trimming left V 2 bases short and J 3 bases short, with 12 bases between. Germline V lookup: CDR1 SEHNR, CDR2 FQNEAQ (reference sequence). CDR3: CASSLLSETTDTQYF. The CDR3 coding sequence is TGTGCCAGCAGCTTACTATCAGAAACAACAGATACGCAGTATTTT.

This chain connects TRBV9 to TRBJ2-5, with 10 nucleotides matching TRBD2. CDR3 length equals 16 residues. Losses at the gene ends were 0 bases for V and 1 base for J; bases not matched to a gene: 3. In germline, CDR1 is SGDLS, CDR2 YYNGEE. CDR3 amino acids: CASSVGGTSVQETQYF. The CDR3 DNA sequence: TGTGCCAGCAGCGTAGGGGGGACTAGCGTCCAAGAGACCCAGTACTTC.

This clonotype was recorded at least ten times. V gene TRBV9 combines with J gene TRBJ1-1; D gene uncertain. The ends were cut back, 0 bases at V and 4 bases at J, with 7 bases in the middle. The CDR3 loop spans 13 amino acids. CDR1 SGDLS and CDR2 YYNGEE come from the germline V gene. DNA of the CDR3: TGTGCCAGCAGCGTAGCAAGTGGCACTGAAGCTTTCTTT. Residues: CASSVASGTEAFF.

A few counts support this clonotype. The chain links TRBV4-1 to TRBJ2-7; no firm D call. The CDR3 consists of 14 residues. Germline V gene lookup returns CDR1 MGHRA and CDR2 YSYEKL. The V end was cut by 1 base, the J end by 0 bases, with 7 bases between. The CDR3 loop reads CASSQGIHSYEQYF. The CDR3 DNA reads as TGCGCCAGCAGCCAAGGGATACACTCCTACGAGCAGTACTTC.